Below are 4 T cell receptor beta chains sequenced from a single sample in a study of OX40 agonist ivuxolimab in advanced cancers. Here immunoSEQ multiplex PCR was the method, and the copy in TCRdb shows in-frame clones only, minus some. The data hold 60,000 to 100,000 clones, with roughly 91% observed a single time. The input for sequencing was CD4+ or CD8+ T cells sorted from blood, taken in a trial of the OX40 agonist ivuxolimab. These receptors were collected from an adult with an advanced solid tumor such as melanoma, head and neck, liver or kidney cancer.

V and J are TRBV6-5 and TRBJ2-7; 8 nucleotides line up with TRBD2. Germline CDR1 and CDR2: MNHEY and SVGAGI. The CDR3 runs 14 residues. The ends lost 2 bases at V and 2 bases at J; junction bases unmatched: 2. DNA of the CDR3: TGTGCCAGCAGTTACGCGGGGGGACCCTACGAGCAGTACTTC. Residues: CASSYAGGPYEQYF.

The J gene is TRBJ2-7, the V gene TRBV4-2; a possible D gene is TRBD2 (7 bases). V was clipped by 1 base and J by 5 bases, with 15 bases between them. This CDR3 region has 15 residues. Germline V CDR1 and CDR2: LGHNA, YNFKEQ. In DNA, the CDR3 is TGTGCCAGCAGCCAAGGTACGGGGGGACAACACGAGCAGTACTTC. It yields the protein CASSQGTGGQHEQYF.

This clone was found once. V gene TRBV19 combines with J gene TRBJ1-2; 10 nucleotides match TRBD1. J was trimmed by 1 base and V by 4 bases; bases with no gene match: 0. The germline CDR1 and CDR2 sequences are LNHDA and SQIVND (reference sequence). The CDR3 is 14 amino acids. The CDR3 DNA reads as TGTGCCAGTAGTAGGGACAGGGGTAACTATGGCTACACCTTC. Translated: CASSRDRGNYGYTF.

This chain connects TRBV4-2 to TRBJ2-5; TRBD1 is a possible D gene (5 bases). This CDR3 is 14 amino acids long. The V and J ends lost 1 base and 2 bases respectively, with 8 bases between them. Germline lookup yields CDR1 LGHNA and CDR2 YNFKEQ. The chain's CDR3 is CASSQVDRQETQYF. DNA of the CDR3: TGTGCCAGCAGCCAAGTCGACAGACAAGAGACCCAGTACTTC.